This T cell receptor beta chain was observed in a study of long-term antiretroviral therapy in people with HIV. The assay used was immunoSEQ (version v3.0), run at survey level. TCRdb's copy holds only in-frame clones and misses some; the assay was immunoSEQ multiplex PCR. This repertoire shows 20,000 to 25,000 clones, 87% found once; its top ten account for roughly 3.5%. Study-level points and caveats: Even long-term ART left TRB diversity below transplant donor controls, despite gains. Blood draws took place between about 2004 and 2017 and possibly involved older ART regimens. Every time point showed a repertoire led by clones expanded before ART.

A minimum of one pre-ART and two post-ART PBMC samples existed for each donor. CDR1 and CDR2 (germline): MNHEY, SVGAGI. CDR3 length equals 15 residues. V lost 1 base and J 3 bases, leaving 13 bases between the germline ends. A note on this clone: The antigen remains unidentified.

This specimen was unsorted PBMCs, taken just under 2.7 years after starting antiretroviral therapy. The chain uses TRBV6-5 and TRBJ2-7; no clear D. This TCR was recovered from a woman aged 50 to 60 with HIV. In DNA form, the CDR3 reads TGTGCCAGCAGTTACTATGCAAGTCTTGACTACGAGCAGTACTTC. Translation gives CASSYYASLDYEQYF.